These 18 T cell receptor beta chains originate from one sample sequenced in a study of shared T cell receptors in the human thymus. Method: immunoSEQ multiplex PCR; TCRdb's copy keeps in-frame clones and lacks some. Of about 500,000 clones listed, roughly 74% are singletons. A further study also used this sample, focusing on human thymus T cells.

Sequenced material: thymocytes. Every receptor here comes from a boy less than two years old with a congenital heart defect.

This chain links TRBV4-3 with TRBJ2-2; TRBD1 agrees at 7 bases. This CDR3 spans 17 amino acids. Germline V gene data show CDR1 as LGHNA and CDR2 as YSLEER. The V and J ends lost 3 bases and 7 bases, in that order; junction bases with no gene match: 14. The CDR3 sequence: CASSQIQGPPGDGELFF. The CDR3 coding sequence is TGCGCCAGCAGCCAGATACAGGGGCCTCCGGGTGACGGGGAGCTGTTTTTT.

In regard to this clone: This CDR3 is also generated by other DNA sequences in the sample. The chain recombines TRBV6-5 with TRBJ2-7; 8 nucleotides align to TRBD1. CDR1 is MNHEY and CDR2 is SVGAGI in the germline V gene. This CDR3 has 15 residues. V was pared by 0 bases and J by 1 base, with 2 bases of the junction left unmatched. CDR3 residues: CASSYSGTGSYEQYF. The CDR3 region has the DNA TGTGCCAGCAGTTACTCGGGGACAGGTTCCTACGAGCAGTACTTC.

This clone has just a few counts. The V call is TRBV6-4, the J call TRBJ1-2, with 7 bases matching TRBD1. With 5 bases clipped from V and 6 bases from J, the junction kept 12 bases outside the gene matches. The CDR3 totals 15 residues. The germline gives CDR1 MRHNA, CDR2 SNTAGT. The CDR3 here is CASSPGDDREDGYTF. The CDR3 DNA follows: TGTGCCAGCAGTCCGGGGGACGACAGGGAAGATGGCTACACCTTC.

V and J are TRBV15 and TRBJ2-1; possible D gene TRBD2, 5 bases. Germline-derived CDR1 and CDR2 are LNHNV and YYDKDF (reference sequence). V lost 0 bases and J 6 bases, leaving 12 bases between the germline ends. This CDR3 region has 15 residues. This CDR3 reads CATSRESRTFNEQFF. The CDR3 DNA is TGTGCCACCAGCAGAGAGTCAAGGACTTTCAATGAGCAGTTCTTC.

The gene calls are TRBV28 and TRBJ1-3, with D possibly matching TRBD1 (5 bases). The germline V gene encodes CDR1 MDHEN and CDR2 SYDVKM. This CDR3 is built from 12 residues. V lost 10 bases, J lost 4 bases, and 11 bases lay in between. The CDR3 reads CATPGGGNTIYF. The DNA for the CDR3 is TGTGCCACCCCGGGGGGGGGAAACACCATATATTTT. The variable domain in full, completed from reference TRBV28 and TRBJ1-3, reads DVKVTQSSRYLVKRTGEKVFLECVQDMDHENMFWYRQDPGLGLRLIYFSYDVKMKEKGDIPEGYSVSREKKERFSLILESASTNQTSMYLCATPGGGNTIYFGEGSWLTVV.

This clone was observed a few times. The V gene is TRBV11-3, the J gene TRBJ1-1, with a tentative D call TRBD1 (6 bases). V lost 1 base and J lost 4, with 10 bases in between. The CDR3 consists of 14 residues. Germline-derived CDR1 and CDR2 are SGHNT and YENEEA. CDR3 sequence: CASSLGGGGTEAFF. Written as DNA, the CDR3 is TGTGCCAGCAGCTTAGGAGGGGGGGGCACTGAAGCTTTCTTT.

This CDR3 is CASSDGRLAGSYNEQFF. The DNA of the CDR3 is TGTGCCAGCAGTGACGGCCGACTAGCGGGGTCGTATAATGAGCAGTTCTTC. The V call is TRBV6-4, the J call TRBJ2-1; 11 bases are shared with TRBD2. This CDR3 has 17 residues. The germline V gene encodes CDR1 MRHNA and CDR2 SNTAGT. V lost 2 bases and J lost 7; bases outside the gene matches: 10.

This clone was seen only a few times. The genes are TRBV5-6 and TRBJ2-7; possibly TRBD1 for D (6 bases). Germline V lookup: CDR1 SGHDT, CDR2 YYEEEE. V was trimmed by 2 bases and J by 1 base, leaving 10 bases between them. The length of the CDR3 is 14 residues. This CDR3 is CASSLGTPSYEQYF. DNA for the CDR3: TGTGCCAGCAGCTTAGGGACACCTTCCTACGAGCAGTACTTC.

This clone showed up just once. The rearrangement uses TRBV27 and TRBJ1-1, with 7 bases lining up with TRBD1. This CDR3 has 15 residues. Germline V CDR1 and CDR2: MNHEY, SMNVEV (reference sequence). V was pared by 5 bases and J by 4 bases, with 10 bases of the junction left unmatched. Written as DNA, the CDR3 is TGTGCCAGCAGTCCTGGGACAGTGGGGGGCACTGAAGCTTTCTTT. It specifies CASSPGTVGGTEAFF.

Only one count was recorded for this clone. Here the CDR3 reads CASSEGGLYNEQFF. The CDR3 coding sequence is TGTGCCAGCAGTGAGGGGGGACTTTACAATGAGCAGTTCTTC. This sequence joins TRBV2 and TRBJ2-1, with D perhaps TRBD2 (6 bases). Germline V gives CDR1 SNHLY, CDR2 FYNNEI. CDR3 size: 14 residues. V was shortened by 3 bases and J by 4 bases, with 10 bases between the two germline ends.

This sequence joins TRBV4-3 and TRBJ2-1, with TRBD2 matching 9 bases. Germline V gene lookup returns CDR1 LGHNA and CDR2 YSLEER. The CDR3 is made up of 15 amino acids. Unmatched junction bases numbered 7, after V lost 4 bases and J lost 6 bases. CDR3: CASSRLGGRANEQFF. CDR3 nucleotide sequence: TGCGCCAGCAGCCGACTAGGCGGGAGGGCCAATGAGCAGTTCTTC.

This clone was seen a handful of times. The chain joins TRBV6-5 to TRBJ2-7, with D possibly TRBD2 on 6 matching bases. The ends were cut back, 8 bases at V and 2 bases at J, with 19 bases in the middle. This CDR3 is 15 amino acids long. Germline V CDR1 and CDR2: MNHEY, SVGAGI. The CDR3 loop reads CASRCRGGTTYEQYF. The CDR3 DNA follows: TGTGCCAGCCGATGCCGCGGCGGGACCACCTACGAGCAGTACTTC.

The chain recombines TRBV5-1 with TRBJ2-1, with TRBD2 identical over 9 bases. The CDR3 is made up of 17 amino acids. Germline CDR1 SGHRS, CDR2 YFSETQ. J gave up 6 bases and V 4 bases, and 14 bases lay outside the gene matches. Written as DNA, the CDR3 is TGCGCCAGCAGCCCCGAGGGTAGCGGGAGTAGTGTCAATGAGCAGTTCTTC. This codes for CASSPEGSGSSVNEQFF.

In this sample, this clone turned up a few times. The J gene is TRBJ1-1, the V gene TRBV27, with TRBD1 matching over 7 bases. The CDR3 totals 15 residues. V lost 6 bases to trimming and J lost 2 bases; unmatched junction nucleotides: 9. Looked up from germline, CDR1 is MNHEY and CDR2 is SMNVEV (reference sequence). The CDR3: CASSSPDRRNTEAFF. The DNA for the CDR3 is TGTGCCAGCAGCTCCCCGGACAGGAGAAACACTGAAGCTTTCTTT.

The CDR3 DNA reads as TGTGCCAGCGTTTCAGTTCGCGAGCAGTACTTC. Encoded protein: CASVSVREQYF. This sequence joins TRBV6-1 and TRBJ2-7; D call uncertain. Germline V gives CDR1 MNHNS, CDR2 SASEGT. The CDR3 extends over 11 amino acids. Trimming left V 8 bases short and J 6 bases short, with 11 bases between.

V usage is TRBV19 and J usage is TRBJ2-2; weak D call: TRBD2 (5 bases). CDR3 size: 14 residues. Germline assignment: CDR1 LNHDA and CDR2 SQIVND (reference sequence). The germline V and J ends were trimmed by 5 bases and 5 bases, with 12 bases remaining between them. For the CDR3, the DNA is TGTGCCAGTAGTCTTCGAGCGGTAACCGGGGAGCTGTTTTTT. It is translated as CASSLRAVTGELFF.

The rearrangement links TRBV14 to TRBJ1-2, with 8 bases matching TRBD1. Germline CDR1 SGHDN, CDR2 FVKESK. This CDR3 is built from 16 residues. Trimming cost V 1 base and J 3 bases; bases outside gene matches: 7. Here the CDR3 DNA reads TGTGCCAGCAGCCAAGGACAGGGGCGGGTCTACTATGGCTACACCTTC. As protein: CASSQGQGRVYYGYTF.

The CDR3 sequence is CASSLGMLAGEDNEQFF. The CDR3, as DNA: TGTGCCAGCAGTTTGGGGATGCTAGCGGGAGAAGACAATGAGCAGTTCTTC. The V gene is TRBV7-9, the J gene TRBJ2-1; 10 bases align to TRBD2. Germline V gene data show CDR1 as SEHNR and CDR2 as FQNEAQ (reference sequence). Trimming took 6 bases from V and 5 from J; bases not matched to a gene: 13. The CDR3 is made up of 17 amino acids. The complete variable domain, with remaining parts taken from reference TRBV7-9 and TRBJ2-1, reads DTGVSQNPRHKITKRGQNVTFRCDPISEHNRLYWYRQTLGQGPEFLTYFQNEAQLEKSRLLSDRFSAERPKGSFSTLEIQRTEQGDSAMYLCASSLGMLAGEDNEQFFGPGTRLTVL.